A single sample gave rise to the 32 T cell receptor beta chains below, sequenced in a study of T cells expressing NK-cell markers. For each CDR3 protein, TCRdb gives one entry from its re-call of the 5' RACE reads, without DNA. The listing contains 400,000 to 500,000 distinct CDR3 sequences. Sequencing used blood T cells: a sorted CD56 or NKG2C T cell subset, CD4+ or CD8+ T cells, or bulk PBMC T cells (not recorded which). The receptors here all came from a woman aged 18-69 years in good health.

This chain connects TRBV23-1 to TRBJ2-3; checking the TCRdb D call of TRBD1 is not possible without DNA. TRBV23-1 is classed as an ORF, of uncertain function. This CDR3 has 13 residues. The chain's CDR3 is CASTQGSTDTQYF.

This chain connects TRBV14 to TRBJ2-3; checking the TCRdb D call of TRBD1 is not possible without DNA. Looked up from germline, CDR1 is SGHDN and CDR2 is FVKESK. This CDR3 contains 14 residues. The CDR3 loop is CASSQESGAHTQYF.

CDR3 residues: CASSLEWGYTF. The rearrangement links TRBV7-2 to TRBJ1-2. The CDR3 is 11 residues long. Germline CDR1 is SGHTA and CDR2 is FQGNSA.

The rearrangement uses TRBV7-2 and TRBJ1-5. The CDR3 covers 13 residues. Germline V gene sequence: CDR1 SGHTA, CDR2 FQGNSA. This chain's CDR3 is CASSHDSYQPQHF.

The CDR3 protein is CSARIGSLKETQYF. The rearrangement uses TRBV20-1 and TRBJ2-5. Germline-derived CDR1 and CDR2 are DFQATT and SNEGSKA (reference sequence). This CDR3 region has 14 residues.

This chain uses TRBV21-1 with TRBJ2-3; the D call of TRBD2 rests on TCRdb alone, since no DNA is present to check it. TRBV21-1 is a listed pseudogene. The CDR3 length is 15 residues. The CDR3 spells CASPDGRRDTDTQYF.

The chain has TRBV28 and TRBJ2-5; TCRdb's D gene call, TRBD1, goes unchecked for lack of DNA. The CDR3 is 18 residues long. CDR1 and CDR2 from the germline V gene are MDHEN and SYDVKM. The CDR3 here is CASSLPSDGGTLQETQYF.

The chain combines TRBV7-8 with TRBJ2-3; TCRdb reports TRBD1, a call that lacks DNA to check it against. This CDR3 spans 13 amino acids. Germline CDR1 reads SGHVS; CDR2 reads FQNEAQ. The CDR3 loop reads CASSTGVWDTQYF.

The V call is TRBV4-3, the J call TRBJ2-1; absent DNA, TCRdb's TRBD1 call cannot be checked. CDR3 size: 14 residues. Germline V gene lookup returns CDR1 LGHNA and CDR2 YSLEER. The CDR3 region is CASSQDTGDSVLFF.

This sequence joins TRBV5-6 and TRBJ2-7. The CDR3 has 13 amino acids. Per the germline V gene, CDR1 is SGHDT and CDR2 is YYEEEE. This CDR3 reads CASSLRGSHEQYF.

The chain joins TRBV11-2 to TRBJ2-2; the D call of TRBD2 rests on TCRdb alone, since no DNA is present to check it. The V gene's germline CDR1 is SGHAT and CDR2 FQNNGV. The CDR3 covers 18 residues. The CDR3 sequence: CASSLLSLAGTNTGELFF.

The gene calls are TRBV20-1 and TRBJ2-2; TCRdb selects TRBD2, and the lack of DNA leaves this call unchecked. The CDR3 has 16 amino acids. CDR1 DFQATT and CDR2 SNEGSKA come from the germline V gene (reference sequence). CDR3: CSARDRDGVDSGELFF.

The chain's CDR3 is CASSAGKQGQGNPRTYGYTF. This chain joins TRBV11-1 and TRBJ1-2; TCRdb proposes TRBD1, but this gene call is untestable without DNA. CDR3 length equals 20 residues. Germline V gene lookup returns CDR1 SGHAT and CDR2 FQDESV (reference sequence).

V usage is TRBV10-3 and J usage is TRBJ2-3; the D call of TRBD2 rests on TCRdb alone, since no DNA is present to check it. The germline V gene encodes CDR1 ENHRY and CDR2 SYGVKD. The CDR3 consists of 16 residues. The CDR3 sequence is CAIRDISGINTDTQYF.

The chain links TRBV6-2 or TRBV6-3 to TRBJ1-5; the D call of TRBD1 rests on TCRdb alone, since no DNA is present to check it. CDR3 length equals 15 residues. CDR1 and CDR2 from the germline V gene are MNHEY and SVGEGT. The CDR3 reads CASSTPGTPNQPQHF.

V gene TRBV5-1 combines with J gene TRBJ2-5; TCRdb's D call of TRBD1 is untestable without DNA. This CDR3 has 16 residues. Germline V lookup: CDR1 SGHRS, CDR2 YFSETQ. The CDR3 sequence is CASSRLTGSYQETQYF.

This chain links TRBV7-6 with TRBJ1-1. CDR3 length: 14 residues. Germline V lookup: CDR1 SGHVS, CDR2 FNYEAQ. The CDR3 here is CASSLKVGNTEAFF. The full variable domain, rest sourced from reference TRBV7-6 and TRBJ1-1, is GAGVSQSPRYKVTKRGQDVALRCDPISGHVSLYWYRQALGQGPEFLTYFNYEAQQDKSGLPNDRFSAERPEGSISTLTIQRTEQRDSAMYRCASSLKVGNTEAFFGQGTRLTVV.

The V and J genes are TRBV20-1 and TRBJ2-7; no DNA is available, so the TRBD2 call from TCRdb remains unchecked. This CDR3 comprises 13 residues. Germline V CDR1 and CDR2: DFQATT, SNEGSKA (reference sequence). CDR3 sequence: CSARSGGPYEQYF.

This chain's CDR3 is CASRPPPNTEAFF. J is TRBJ1-1 and V is TRBV12-3 or TRBV12-4. The CDR3 is made up of 13 amino acids.

The chain uses TRBV18 and TRBJ2-3; the TCRdb call, TRBD1, lacks DNA for checking. Germline CDR1 reads KGHSH; CDR2 reads LQKENI. This CDR3 has 15 residues. CDR3 loop: CASSGQGPSTDTQYF.

The V gene is TRBV28, the J gene TRBJ1-4; as DNA is missing, the TRBD1 call by TCRdb cannot be tested. CDR1 and CDR2 (germline): MDHEN, SYDVKM. There are 14 residues in the CDR3. CDR3 residues: CASREQGRGEKLFF.

This chain uses TRBV2 with TRBJ2-1; TCRdb selects TRBD2, and the lack of DNA leaves this call unchecked. Looked up from germline, CDR1 is SNHLY and CDR2 is FYNNEI. This CDR3 spans 15 amino acids. The CDR3 region is CAISNSGGLYNEQFF.

The chain is built from TRBV7-9 and TRBJ2-3. Germline V lookup: CDR1 SEHNR, CDR2 FQNEAQ (reference sequence). The CDR3 is 16 amino acids. CDR3 residues: CASSPNPTVRTDTQYF.

The chain links TRBV19 to TRBJ2-5. CDR1 and CDR2 (germline): LNHDA, SQIVND (reference sequence). The CDR3 extends over 15 amino acids. This chain's CDR3 is CASSRPQETQETQYF.

Here the CDR3 reads CASSRGPTDTQYF. This chain links TRBV7-3 with TRBJ2-3; TCRdb indicates TRBD2, and absent DNA this call remains unverified. In germline, CDR1 is SGHTA, CDR2 FQGTGA. The CDR3 sequence is 13 residues long.

The genes are TRBV12-3 or TRBV12-4 and TRBJ2-5; lacking DNA, the TRBD2 call made by TCRdb goes unchecked. The CDR3 extends over 15 amino acids. The CDR3 protein is CASSPRGGGRETQYF.

The rearrangement links TRBV18 to TRBJ2-5; TCRdb designates TRBD1, a call that cannot be tested without DNA. The germline gives CDR1 KGHSH, CDR2 LQKENI. The length of the CDR3 is 16 residues. The CDR3 reads CASSPQRTGGGETQYF.

The chain uses TRBV5-1 and TRBJ2-1. Germline V gene sequence: CDR1 SGHRS, CDR2 YFSETQ. There are 14 residues in the CDR3. Here the CDR3 reads CASTSYSSYNEQFF. The variable domain in full, with the rest retrieved from reference TRBV5-1 and TRBJ2-1, is KAGVTQTPRYLIKTRGQQVTLSCSPISGHRSVSWYQQTPGQGLQFLFEYFSETQRNKGNFPGRFSGRQFSNSRSEMNVSTLELGDSALYLCASTSYSSYNEQFFGPGTRLTVL.

V usage is TRBV25-1 and J usage is TRBJ2-2. Germline CDR1 is MGHDK and CDR2 is SYGVNS. CDR3 length equals 15 residues. CDR3 residues: CASSGSSGYTGELFF.

The chain has TRBV6-8 and TRBJ2-1; TCRdb outputs TRBD1, but without DNA this stays unchecked. Germline CDR1 reads MNHGY; CDR2 reads SAAAGT. The CDR3 length is 14 residues. This CDR3 is CASWQDGHYNEQFF.

The V and J genes are TRBV7-8 and TRBJ1-1. Germline V CDR1 and CDR2: SGHVS, FQNEAQ. The CDR3 runs to 15 residues. This CDR3 reads CASSLVQELNTEAFF.

The CDR3 spells CASSGGGEQFF. This chain uses TRBV7-8 with TRBJ2-1; the TCRdb call, TRBD1, lacks DNA for checking. Germline loops: CDR1 SGHVS, CDR2 FQNEAQ. This CDR3 has 11 residues. Using reference TRBV7-8 and TRBJ2-1 for the parts outside the CDR3, the full variable domain is GAGVSQSPRYKVAKRGQDVALRCDPISGHVSLFWYQQALGQGPEFLTYFQNEAQLDKSGLPSDRFFAERPEGSVSTLKIQRTQQEDSAVYLCASSGGGEQFFGPGTRLTVL.